One and the same sample provided the 31 T cell receptor beta chains below, sequenced in a study of blood T cell repertoires in COVID-19. The repertoire was sequenced with immunoSEQ multiplex PCR; TCRdb's copy has only in-frame clones and lacks some. The table has approximately 99,000 clones, approximately 86% seen once. Sequenced input: peripheral blood. The receptors were gathered from a woman aged 55-70 years in a cohort sampled during active or convalescent COVID-19.

This clone was counted a single time. The J gene is TRBJ2-5, the V gene TRBV9, with TRBD1 matching over 9 bases. CDR3 length: 14 amino acids. V lost 2 bases, J lost 2 bases, and 1 base stayed unmatched. Looked up from germline, CDR1 is SGDLS and CDR2 is YYNGEE. The CDR3 nucleotides are TGTGCCAGCAGCGTCGACAGGGGGCAAGAGACCCAGTACTTC. This translates into CASSVDRGQETQYF.

The J gene is TRBJ2-5, the V gene TRBV6-5; a weak D match, TRBD2 (5 bases). Germline V gene sequence: CDR1 MNHEY, CDR2 SVGAGI. V was shortened by 4 bases and J by 5 bases, with 8 bases between the two germline ends. The CDR3 runs 12 residues. The CDR3 nucleotides read TGTGCCAGCAGTTTACTAGGCGAGACCCAGTACTTC. Encoded protein: CASSLLGETQYF.

The chain couples TRBV11-2 to TRBJ1-1, with D possibly matching TRBD1 (5 bases). Germline lookup yields CDR1 SGHAT and CDR2 FQNNGV. The ends were cut back, 0 bases at V and 2 bases at J, with 25 bases in the middle. The CDR3 is made up of 20 amino acids. The CDR3 nucleotides are TGTGCCAGCAGCTTAGACGGGGGGTTGGAGGGTTGGGTGGCAAACACTGAAGCTTTCTTT. Encoded protein: CASSLDGGLEGWVANTEAFF.

The V gene is TRBV5-1, the J gene TRBJ2-5; maybe TRBD1 (6 bases). CDR3 length: 14 amino acids. V lost 9 bases and J 1 base, leaving 16 bases between the germline ends. CDR1 is SGHRS and CDR2 is YFSETQ in the germline V gene. The CDR3 nucleotides read TGCGCCACCGCACATTCAGGGGCCCAAGAGACCCAGTACTTC. Amino acid sequence: CATAHSGAQETQYF.

CDR3 nucleotides: TGTGCCAGCACACGGGACTCTTATGGCTACACCTTC. It encodes CASTRDSYGYTF. V gene TRBV6-5 combines with J gene TRBJ1-2; weak D call: TRBD1 (5 bases). Trimming took 7 bases from V and 5 from J, leaving 11 bases between them. This CDR3 has 12 residues. Per the germline V gene, CDR1 is MNHEY and CDR2 is SVGAGI.

The chain is built from TRBV11-2 and TRBJ1-4; possible D gene TRBD1, 6 bases. Germline-derived CDR1 and CDR2 are SGHAT and FQNNGV. With 5 bases removed from V and 8 bases from J, the gap between germline ends came to 18 bases. The CDR3 consists of 15 residues. CDR3 in amino acids: CASSPQSGGLEKLFF. CDR3 sequence (DNA): TGTGCCAGCAGCCCCCAGAGTGGGGGCCTGGAAAAACTGTTTTTT.

This chain uses TRBV7-2 with TRBJ1-1; D gene uncertain. V lost 5 bases and J lost 1, with 11 bases in between. This CDR3 comprises 14 residues. In germline, CDR1 is SGHTA, CDR2 FQGNSA. The CDR3 loop is CASSLAAGNTEAFF. CDR3 nucleotides: TGTGCCAGCAGCCTCGCGGCGGGGAACACTGAAGCTTTCTTT.

The chain recombines TRBV4-1 with TRBJ1-1; D unclear. The ends were cut back, 1 base at V and 4 bases at J, with 13 bases in the middle. Per germline, CDR1 MGHRA and CDR2 YSYEKL. This CDR3 has 15 amino acids. CDR3 amino acids: CASSQGESTGTEAFF. As DNA, the CDR3 is TGCGCCAGCAGCCAAGGGGAGTCGACGGGCACTGAAGCTTTCTTT.

This chain connects TRBV5-1 to TRBJ1-1, with a possible D match to TRBD1 (5 bases). The CDR3 loop spans 14 amino acids. Germline lookup yields CDR1 SGHRS and CDR2 YFSETQ. Trimming shortened V by 2 bases and J by 4 bases, and 12 bases separated the two germline ends. The CDR3 DNA follows: TGCGCCAGCAGCTTAGGGGCCCCGAGCACTGAAGCTTTCTTT. The encoded protein is CASSLGAPSTEAFF.

The V and J genes are TRBV5-6 and TRBJ2-5; 8 nucleotides align to TRBD1. Trimming took 4 bases from V and 9 from J; bases not matched to a gene: 5. The V gene's germline CDR1 is SGHDT and CDR2 YYEEEE. This CDR3 comprises 12 residues. CDR3 nucleotide sequence: TGTGCCAGCAGCCTGGACAGGGCCGCCCAGTACTTC. It encodes CASSLDRAAQYF.

V is TRBV20-1 and J is TRBJ2-1; possibly TRBD2 for D (5 bases). V lost 3 bases, J lost 8 bases, and 17 bases lay in between. The germline V gene has CDR1 DFQATT and CDR2 SNEGSKA (reference sequence). The CDR3 contains 14 residues. This CDR3 is CSASITPSRDEQFF. The CDR3 DNA is TGCAGTGCTAGTATAACTCCCTCGCGGGATGAGCAGTTCTTC.

This rearrangement joins TRBV7-9 to TRBJ2-3; TRBD2 might be the D (5 bases). Germline-derived CDR1 and CDR2 are SEHNR and FQNEAQ (reference sequence). This CDR3 region has 16 residues. V was pared by 4 bases and J by 2 bases, with 16 bases between. CDR3 DNA: TGTGCCAGCAGCTCCCGGCCGGCGGACTTCACAGATACGCAGTATTTT. Translation gives CASSSRPADFTDTQYF.

The V gene is TRBV28, the J gene TRBJ2-7, with D unresolved. Germline V gives CDR1 MDHEN, CDR2 SYDVKM. This CDR3 comprises 12 residues. The V end lost 6 bases, the J end lost 5 bases, and 11 bases lay between the germline ends. CDR3 in amino acids: CASSRPRDEQYF. CDR3 sequence (DNA): TGTGCCAGCAGCCGCCCCCGGGACGAGCAGTACTTC.

The rearrangement joins TRBV7-3 to TRBJ2-7; D is unresolved. The CDR3 extends over 13 amino acids. CDR1 SGHTA and CDR2 FQGTGA come from the germline V gene. Trimming cost V 6 bases and J 3 bases, with 12 bases left between them. The DNA for the CDR3 is TGTGCCAGCAGTCACTCTCCCGGCTACGAGCAGTACTTC. Residues: CASSHSPGYEQYF. Full variable domain (outside the CDR3, taken from reference TRBV7-3 and TRBJ2-7): GAGVSQTPSNKVTEKGKYVELRCDPISGHTALYWYRQSLGQGPEFLIYFQGTGAADDSGLPNDRFFAVRPEGSVSTLKIQRTERGDSAVYLCASSHSPGYEQYFGPGTRLTVT.

This clone came up once. CDR3 nucleotide sequence: TGTGCCAGCAGTTTAAAGGGGATCGTTTCACCCCTCCACTTT. This translates into CASSLKGIVSPLHF. The J gene is TRBJ1-6, the V gene TRBV28; tentative D call: TRBD1 (5 bases). V was cut by 2 bases and J by 9 bases, with 11 bases left in between. Germline CDR1 reads MDHEN; CDR2 reads SYDVKM. The CDR3 is made up of 14 amino acids.

The chain couples TRBV15 to TRBJ1-6; D ambiguous. Germline V CDR1 and CDR2: LNHNV, YYDKDF (reference sequence). V lost 0 bases and J lost 3, with 9 bases in between. The CDR3 is made up of 16 amino acids. In DNA, the CDR3 is TGTGCCACCAGCAGAGAACGCAGGATCTATAATTCACCCCTCCACTTT. This codes for CATSRERRIYNSPLHF.

In its sample, this clone was seen a few times. The chain has TRBV18 and TRBJ2-1; the D is unclear. The CDR3 contains 13 residues. Trimming shortened V by 3 bases and J by 6 bases, and 9 bases separated the two germline ends. Germline CDR1 KGHSH, CDR2 LQKENI. The CDR3 DNA is TGTGCCAGCTCACCTCAATCCAGCAATGAGCAGTTCTTC. The encoded protein is CASSPQSSNEQFF.

The chain links TRBV27 to TRBJ2-7; 11 bases are a match to TRBD1. The V segment lost 6 bases and the J segment 0 bases; nucleotides outside the gene matches: 4. The CDR3 is 15 amino acids. From germline, CDR1 is MNHEY and CDR2 SMNVEV (reference sequence). The CDR3 bases are TGTGCCAGCAGACCCGGGACAGGGGGCTCCTACGAGCAGTACTTC. Translated: CASRPGTGGSYEQYF.

V gene TRBV6-2 or TRBV6-3 combines with J gene TRBJ2-1, with TRBD1 matching over 7 bases. The germline gives CDR1 MNHEY, CDR2 SVGEGT. The CDR3 has 15 amino acids. The J segment lost 0 bases and the V segment lost 5 bases, leaving 4 bases of the junction unmatched. Here the CDR3 reads CASSPRDSSYNEQFF. The CDR3 DNA reads as TGTGCCAGCAGTCCCCGGGACAGCTCCTACAATGAGCAGTTCTTC.

The chain employs TRBV7-9 and TRBJ2-7; D is perhaps TRBD2 (6 bases). This CDR3 comprises 15 residues. Per germline, CDR1 SEHNR and CDR2 FQNEAQ (reference sequence). The germline V and J ends were trimmed by 4 bases and 2 bases, with 15 bases remaining between them. CDR3 loop: CASSSVRGSTYEQYF. The CDR3 DNA reads as TGTGCCAGCAGCTCTGTCCGGGGGTCTACCTACGAGCAGTACTTC.

V gene TRBV28 combines with J gene TRBJ2-7, with a tentative D call TRBD2 (5 bases). V lost 1 base, J lost 5 bases, and 15 bases lay in between. This CDR3 has 15 amino acids. Germline V CDR1 and CDR2: MDHEN, SYDVKM. DNA of the CDR3: TGTGCCAGCAGTTTATACGGGAACCTAGCCCACGAGCAGTACTTC. Translating gives CASSLYGNLAHEQYF. Looking up the rest from reference TRBV28 and TRBJ2-7 gives the full variable domain: DVKVTQSSRYLVKRTGEKVFLECVQDMDHENMFWYRQDPGLGLRLIYFSYDVKMKEKGDIPEGYSVSREKKERFSLILESASTNQTSMYLCASSLYGNLAHEQYFGPGTRLTVT.

This chain joins TRBV5-1 and TRBJ1-1, with D possibly TRBD1 on 6 matching bases. V lost 5 bases, J lost 3 bases, and 14 bases lay in between. The CDR3 spans 14 residues. CDR1 is SGHRS, CDR2 YFSETQ, per germline. CDR3 in amino acids: CASSATSGDTEAFF. The CDR3 coding sequence is TGCGCCAGCAGTGCTACCTCAGGGGACACTGAAGCTTTCTTT.

The chain joins TRBV6-1 to TRBJ2-5; 8 bases agree with TRBD1. The CDR3 has 13 amino acids. V shed 2 bases, J shed 5 bases, and the junction held 1 base outside the gene matches. CDR1 and CDR2 from the germline V gene are MNHNS and SASEGT. As DNA, the CDR3 is TGTGCCAGCAGTGAACGACAGGGGGAGACCCAGTACTTC. As protein: CASSERQGETQYF.

The chain links TRBV4-1 to TRBJ2-5; a possible D gene is TRBD2 (7 bases). The CDR3 runs 16 residues. Trimming shortened V by 1 base and J by 5 bases, and 17 bases separated the two germline ends. CDR1 is MGHRA, CDR2 YSYEKL, per germline. The chain's CDR3 is CASSQGGRGAWETQYF. As DNA, the CDR3 is TGCGCCAGCAGCCAAGGGGGGAGGGGGGCGTGGGAGACCCAGTACTTC.

The chain recombines TRBV9 with TRBJ2-3; 7 nucleotides align to TRBD1. Germline loops: CDR1 SGDLS, CDR2 YYNGEE. This CDR3 is built from 15 residues. Trimming at V came to 4 bases and at J to 1 base, leaving 6 bases not matched to a gene. The CDR3 DNA is TGTGCCAGCAGCTCCCAAACAGGGGGCACAGATACGCAGTATTTT. This encodes CASSSQTGGTDTQYF.

The J gene is TRBJ1-3, the V gene TRBV7-9, with D possibly matching TRBD1 (6 bases). Germline V CDR1 and CDR2: SEHNR, FQNEAQ (reference sequence). V shed 6 bases and J shed 0 bases, with 18 bases lying between them. The CDR3 contains 17 residues. CDR3: CASRFSTGLSSGNTIYF. In DNA form, the CDR3 reads TGTGCCAGCAGATTCAGCACAGGGTTAAGCTCTGGAAACACCATATATTTT.

J is TRBJ1-1 and V is TRBV6-5; no clear D gene. This CDR3 is built from 11 residues. CDR1 is MNHEY and CDR2 is SVGAGI in the germline V gene. The V and J ends lost 7 bases and 1 base respectively, with 4 bases between them. The DNA for the CDR3 is TGTGCCAGCAAAGCGAACACTGAAGCTTTCTTT. Translating gives CASKANTEAFF.

This rearrangement joins TRBV27 to TRBJ1-2, with 8 bases fitting TRBD1. CDR1 MNHEY and CDR2 SMNVEV come from the germline V gene (reference sequence). The CDR3 has 13 amino acids. V lost 3 bases and J lost 11; bases outside the gene matches: 8. The CDR3 reads CASSLSDRGRYTF. The CDR3 bases are TGTGCCAGCAGTTTGTCCGACAGGGGACGTTACACCTTC.

The rearrangement joins TRBV19 to TRBJ1-1; D gene ambiguous. Trimming cost V 3 bases and J 0 bases, with 14 bases left between them. Germline V gene lookup returns CDR1 LNHDA and CDR2 SQIVND (reference sequence). The CDR3 loop spans 16 amino acids. Written as DNA, the CDR3 is TGTGCCAGTAGTATTAGTTTCGCGACTTTGAACACTGAAGCTTTCTTT. Amino acids: CASSISFATLNTEAFF.

The chain uses TRBV7-9 and TRBJ2-5; D ambiguous. Germline values: CDR1 SEHNR, CDR2 FQNEAQ (reference sequence). This CDR3 spans 13 amino acids. V lost 3 bases and J 2 bases, leaving 7 bases between the germline ends. This CDR3 is CASSLSLQETQYF. The DNA for the CDR3 is TGTGCCAGCAGCTTGAGTCTTCAAGAGACCCAGTACTTC.

The rearrangement links TRBV7-3 to TRBJ2-5, with a weak D call TRBD1 (6 bases). CDR1 is SGHTA, CDR2 FQGTGA, per germline. The V end was cut by 4 bases, the J end by 7 bases, with 16 bases between. The CDR3 has 14 amino acids. CDR3 DNA sequence: TGTGCCAGCAGCTCCTCGGACAGACCTGGGACCCAGTACTTC. Protein product: CASSSSDRPGTQYF.